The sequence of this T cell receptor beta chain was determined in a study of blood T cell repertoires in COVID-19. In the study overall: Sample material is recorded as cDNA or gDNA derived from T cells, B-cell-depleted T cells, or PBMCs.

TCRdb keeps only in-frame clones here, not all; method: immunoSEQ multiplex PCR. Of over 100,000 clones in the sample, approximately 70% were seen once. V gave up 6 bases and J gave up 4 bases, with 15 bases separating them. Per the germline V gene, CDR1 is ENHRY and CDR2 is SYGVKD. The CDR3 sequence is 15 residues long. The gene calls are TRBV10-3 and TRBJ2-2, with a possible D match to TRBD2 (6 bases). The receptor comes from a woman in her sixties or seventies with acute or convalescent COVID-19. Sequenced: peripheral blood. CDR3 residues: CAIRASEILTGELFF. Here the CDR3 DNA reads TGTGCCATCAGGGCTAGCGAGATACTCACCGGGGAGCTGTTTTTT.